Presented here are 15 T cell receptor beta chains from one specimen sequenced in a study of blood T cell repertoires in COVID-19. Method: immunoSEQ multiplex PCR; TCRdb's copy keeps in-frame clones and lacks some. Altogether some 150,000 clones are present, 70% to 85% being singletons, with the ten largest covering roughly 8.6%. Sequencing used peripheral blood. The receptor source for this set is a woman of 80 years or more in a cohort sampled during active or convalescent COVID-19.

CDR3 DNA: TGTGCCTGGAGTTCGCAGACTGACGAAGCTTTCTTT. Protein product: CAWSSQTDEAFF. This chain links TRBV30 with TRBJ1-1; D is unclear. V was pared by 2 bases and J by 8 bases, with 12 bases between. This CDR3 spans 12 amino acids. Germline loops: CDR1 GTSNPN, CDR2 SVGIG (reference sequence).

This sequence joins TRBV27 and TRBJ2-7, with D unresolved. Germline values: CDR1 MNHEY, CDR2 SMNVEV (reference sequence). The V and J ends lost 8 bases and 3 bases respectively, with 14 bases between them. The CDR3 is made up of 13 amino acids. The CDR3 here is CASLPRSYYEQYV. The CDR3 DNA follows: TGTGCCAGCTTACCCCGCAGTTACTACGAGCAGTACGTC.

CDR3 sequence: CASSLLVTAGVDEQFF. The CDR3 bases are TGCGCCAGCAGCTTGTTGGTTACGGCGGGGGTTGATGAGCAGTTCTTC. The chain has TRBV5-1 and TRBJ2-1; 7 positions agree with TRBD2. This CDR3 region has 16 residues. V shed 1 base and J 8 bases; nucleotides not matched to a gene: 12. In germline, CDR1 is SGHRS, CDR2 YFSETQ.

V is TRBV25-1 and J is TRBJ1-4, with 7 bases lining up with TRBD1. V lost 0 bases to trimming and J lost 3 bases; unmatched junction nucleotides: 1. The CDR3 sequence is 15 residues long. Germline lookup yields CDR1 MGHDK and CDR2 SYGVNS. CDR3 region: CASSEYGTANEKLFF. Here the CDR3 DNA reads TGTGCCAGCAGTGAATACGGGACAGCTAATGAAAAACTGTTTTTT.

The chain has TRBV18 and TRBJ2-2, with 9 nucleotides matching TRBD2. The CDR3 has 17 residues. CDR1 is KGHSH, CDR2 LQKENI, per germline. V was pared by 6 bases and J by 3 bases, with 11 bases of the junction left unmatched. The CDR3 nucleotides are TGTGCCAGCTCGATTCTAGCGGGGTTATTCGACACCGGGGAGCTGTTTTTT. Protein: CASSILAGLFDTGELFF.

The CDR3 nucleotides read TGTGCCAGCAGTTTCTTACCGGGACAGGGCGACACCGGGGAGCTGTTTTTT. Encoded protein: CASSFLPGQGDTGELFF. V gene TRBV28 combines with J gene TRBJ2-2, with 9 positions matching TRBD1. V trimming: 3 bases; J trimming: 3 bases; junction bases outside the gene matches: 8. The CDR3 is 17 amino acids. Germline assignment: CDR1 MDHEN and CDR2 SYDVKM. The whole variable domain, filled in from reference TRBV28 and TRBJ2-2, reads DVKVTQSSRYLVKRTGEKVFLECVQDMDHENMFWYRQDPGLGLRLIYFSYDVKMKEKGDIPEGYSVSREKKERFSLILESASTNQTSMYLCASSFLPGQGDTGELFFGEGSRLTVL.

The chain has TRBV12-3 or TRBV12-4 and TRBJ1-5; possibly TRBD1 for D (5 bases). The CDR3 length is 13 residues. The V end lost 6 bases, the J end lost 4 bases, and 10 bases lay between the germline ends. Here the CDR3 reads CASSQGINQPQHF. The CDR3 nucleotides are TGTGCCAGCAGCCAGGGAATTAATCAGCCCCAGCATTTT.

DNA for the CDR3: TGTGCCAGCAGTGAAGGGAGCGGCTACACCTTC. Its protein product is CASSEGSGYTF. The V gene is TRBV6-1, the J gene TRBJ1-2; D gene unclear. The CDR3 runs to 11 residues. CDR1 and CDR2 from the germline V gene are MNHNS and SASEGT. V lost 1 base, J lost 8 bases, and 5 bases lay in between.

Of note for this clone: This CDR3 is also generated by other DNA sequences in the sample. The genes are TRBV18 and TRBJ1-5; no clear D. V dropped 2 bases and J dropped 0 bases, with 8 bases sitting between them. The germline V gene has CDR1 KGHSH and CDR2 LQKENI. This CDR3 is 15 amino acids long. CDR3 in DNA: TGTGCCAGCTCACCAAACAGCAATAGCAATCAGCCCCAGCATTTT. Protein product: CASSPNSNSNQPQHF.

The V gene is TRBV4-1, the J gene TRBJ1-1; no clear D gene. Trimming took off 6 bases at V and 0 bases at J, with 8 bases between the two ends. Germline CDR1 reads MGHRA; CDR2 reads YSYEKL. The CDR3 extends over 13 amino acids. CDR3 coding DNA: TGCGCCAGCAGGAGAGGAGTGAACACTGAAGCTTTCTTT. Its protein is CASRRGVNTEAFF.

The CDR3 coding sequence is TGTGCCAGCAGTTTTACCAGGGTCAATGAGCAGTTCTTC. Its protein product is CASSFTRVNEQFF. The genes are TRBV12-3 or TRBV12-4 and TRBJ2-1, with D tentatively TRBD1 (5 bases). This CDR3 comprises 13 residues. V was shortened by 3 bases and J by 6 bases, with 9 bases between the two germline ends.

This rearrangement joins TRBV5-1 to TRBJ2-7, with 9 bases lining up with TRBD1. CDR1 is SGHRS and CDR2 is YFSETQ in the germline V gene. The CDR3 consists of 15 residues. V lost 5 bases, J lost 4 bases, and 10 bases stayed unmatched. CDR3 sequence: CASRTSGQGLYEQYF. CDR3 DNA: TGCGCCAGCAGAACCTCGGGACAGGGTTTGTACGAGCAGTACTTC. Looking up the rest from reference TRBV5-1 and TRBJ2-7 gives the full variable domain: KAGVTQTPRYLIKTRGQQVTLSCSPISGHRSVSWYQQTPGQGLQFLFEYFSETQRNKGNFPGRFSGRQFSNSRSEMNVSTLELGDSALYLCASRTSGQGLYEQYFGPGTRLTVT.

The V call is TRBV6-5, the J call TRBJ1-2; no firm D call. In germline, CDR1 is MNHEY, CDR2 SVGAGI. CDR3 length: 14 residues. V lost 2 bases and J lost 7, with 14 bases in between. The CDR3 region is CASSYGGRGPGYTF. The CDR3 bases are TGTGCCAGCAGTTACGGAGGCCGAGGGCCTGGCTACACCTTC.

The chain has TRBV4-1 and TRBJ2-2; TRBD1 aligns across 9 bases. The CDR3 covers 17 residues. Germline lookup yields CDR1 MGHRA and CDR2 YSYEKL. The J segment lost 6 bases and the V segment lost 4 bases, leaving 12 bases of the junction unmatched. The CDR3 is CASSPEDRGTVPGELFF. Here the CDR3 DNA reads TGCGCCAGCAGCCCCGAGGACAGGGGCACCGTTCCCGGGGAGCTGTTTTTT.

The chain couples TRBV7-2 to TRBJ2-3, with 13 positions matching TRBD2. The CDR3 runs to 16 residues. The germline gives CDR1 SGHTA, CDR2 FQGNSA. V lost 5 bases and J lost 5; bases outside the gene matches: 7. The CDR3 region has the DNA TGTGCCAGCAGCCCTACTAGCGGGGGGGCCAGAGATACGCAGTATTTT. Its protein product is CASSPTSGGARDTQYF.